This T cell receptor beta chain came from a study of blood T cell repertoires in COVID-19. Trimming cost V 4 bases and J 2 bases; bases outside gene matches: 6. Germline V gene lookup returns CDR1 SQVTM and CDR2 ANQGSEA. The CDR3 extends over 14 amino acids. This table comes from immunoSEQ multiplex PCR, and its TCRdb copy is limited to in-frame clones, with some not included. The data show about 280,000 clones, approximately 90% seen once. The V call is TRBV29-1, the J call TRBJ2-5, with 8 bases that match TRBD2. The specimen was PBMCs or T cells enriched from blood (not recorded which). The sequence was obtained from a woman aged 40-49 years who had recovered from COVID-19. CDR3 nucleotides: TGCAGCGTTGTAAGTAGCGGGACTCAAGAGACCCAGTACTTC. This codes for CSVVSSGTQETQYF.